The present T cell receptor (beta chain) was sequenced within a study of human T cells and chemical hapten exposure. Study at large: Patches with 0.01% DPC went on the upper back, and the tests were read at 6 days. The patients, most of them female, presented with alopecia areata, totalis or universalis. Whole-study findings and limits: A positive correlation with patch test score was shown by PT1 expanded TCR counts.

This clonotype was seen many times. Its antigen is not identified. The time point denotes: pre-sensitization, week 0. The sample's treatment: therapeutic diphenylcyclopropenone sensitization with weekly scalp DPC. Investigators collected blood before applying each patch test. TCRdb called the RACE reads again in MiXCR, with one record for every CDR3 protein. This table has about 51,000 distinct CDR3 sequences, around a tenth appearing once. Per germline, CDR1 LNHDA and CDR2 SQIVND (reference sequence). J gave up 6 bases and V 6 bases, and 11 bases lay outside the gene matches. This CDR3 is built from 16 residues.

The sequenced sample was whole blood, obtained in connection with sensitization to the hapten diphenylcyclopropenone (DPC). The clonotype comes from a woman aged 40-49 years with alopecia areata. Some clones in this sample may be carry-over from other donors' samples. V is TRBV19 and J is TRBJ2-1; 10 nucleotides match TRBD2. The DNA for the CDR3 is TGTGCCAGTAGCCCTCGGCTAGCGGGGGAACTCAATGAGCAGTTCTTC. Translated: CASSPRLAGELNEQFF. The whole variable domain, filled in from reference TRBV19 and TRBJ2-1, reads DGGITQSPKYLFRKEGQNVTLSCEQNLNHDAMYWYRQDPGQGLRLIYYSQIVNDFQKGDIAEGYSVSREKKESFPLTVTSAQKNPTAFYLCASSPRLAGELNEQFFGPGTRLTVL.